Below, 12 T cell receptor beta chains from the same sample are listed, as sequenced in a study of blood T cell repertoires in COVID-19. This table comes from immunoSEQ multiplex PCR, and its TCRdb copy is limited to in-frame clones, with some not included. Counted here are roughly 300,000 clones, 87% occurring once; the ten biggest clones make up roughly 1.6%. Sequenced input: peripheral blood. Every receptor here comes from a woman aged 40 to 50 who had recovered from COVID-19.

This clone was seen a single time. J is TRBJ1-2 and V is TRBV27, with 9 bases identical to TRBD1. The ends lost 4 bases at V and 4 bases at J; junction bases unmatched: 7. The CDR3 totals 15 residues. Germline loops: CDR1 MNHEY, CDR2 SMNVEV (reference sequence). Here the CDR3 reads CASSSGTGISYGYTF. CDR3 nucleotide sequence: TGTGCCAGCAGTTCCGGGACAGGGATCTCCTATGGCTACACCTTC.

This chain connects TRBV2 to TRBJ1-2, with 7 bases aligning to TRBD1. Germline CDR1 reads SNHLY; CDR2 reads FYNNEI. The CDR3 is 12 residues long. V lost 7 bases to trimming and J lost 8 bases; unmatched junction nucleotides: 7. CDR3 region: CASIQGVKGYTF. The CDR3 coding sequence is TGTGCCAGCATCCAGGGGGTTAAGGGCTACACCTTC.

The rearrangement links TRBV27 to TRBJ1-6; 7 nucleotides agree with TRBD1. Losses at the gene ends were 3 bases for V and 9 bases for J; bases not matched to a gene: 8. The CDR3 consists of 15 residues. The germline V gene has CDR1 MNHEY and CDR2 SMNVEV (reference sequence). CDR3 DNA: TGTGCCAGCAGTTTCCGGGACAGCCTCAGTTCACCCCTCCACTTT. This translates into CASSFRDSLSSPLHF.

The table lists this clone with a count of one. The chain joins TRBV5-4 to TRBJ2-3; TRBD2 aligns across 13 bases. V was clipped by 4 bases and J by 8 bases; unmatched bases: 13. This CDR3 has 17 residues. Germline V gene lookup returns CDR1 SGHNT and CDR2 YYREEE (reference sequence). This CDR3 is CASSVGLAGFGVGTQYF. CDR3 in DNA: TGTGCCAGCAGCGTGGGACTAGCGGGGTTCGGTGTTGGTACGCAGTATTTT.

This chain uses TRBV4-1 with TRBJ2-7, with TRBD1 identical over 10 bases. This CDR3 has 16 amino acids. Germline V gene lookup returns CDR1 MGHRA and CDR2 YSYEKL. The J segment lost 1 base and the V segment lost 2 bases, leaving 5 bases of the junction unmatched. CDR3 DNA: TGCGCCAGCAGCCAAATAGGGACAGGGGTGTCCTACGAGCAGTACTTC. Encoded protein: CASSQIGTGVSYEQYF.

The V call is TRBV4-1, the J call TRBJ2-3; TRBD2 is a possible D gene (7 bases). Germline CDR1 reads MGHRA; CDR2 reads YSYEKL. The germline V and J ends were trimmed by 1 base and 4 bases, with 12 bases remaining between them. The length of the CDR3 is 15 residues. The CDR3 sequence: CASSQAGGSADTQYF. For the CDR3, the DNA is TGCGCCAGCAGCCAAGCGGGGGGCAGTGCAGATACGCAGTATTTT.

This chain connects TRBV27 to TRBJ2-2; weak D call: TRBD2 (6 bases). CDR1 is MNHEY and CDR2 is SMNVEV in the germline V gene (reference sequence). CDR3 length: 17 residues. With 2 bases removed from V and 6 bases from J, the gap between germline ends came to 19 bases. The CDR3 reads CASSLTQTRGVPGELFF. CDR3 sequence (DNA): TGTGCCAGCAGTTTAACCCAGACTAGGGGAGTACCCGGGGAGCTGTTTTTT.

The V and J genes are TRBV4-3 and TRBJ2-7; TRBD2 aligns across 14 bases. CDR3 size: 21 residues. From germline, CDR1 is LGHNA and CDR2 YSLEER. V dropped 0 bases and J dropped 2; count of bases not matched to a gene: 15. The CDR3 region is CASSQDVNTDGLAGGPYEQYF. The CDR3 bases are TGCGCCAGCAGCCAAGATGTAAATACGGACGGACTAGCGGGGGGCCCCTACGAGCAGTACTTC.

The CDR3: CASSQPGGGVYEQYF. CDR3 DNA sequence: TGCGCCAGCAGCCAACCGGGGGGTGGGGTATACGAGCAGTACTTC. The J gene is TRBJ2-7, the V gene TRBV5-1, with 7 bases that match TRBD2. Germline CDR1 SGHRS, CDR2 YFSETQ. J lost 4 bases, V lost 4 bases, and 11 bases had no gene match. The CDR3 is made up of 15 amino acids. Using reference TRBV5-1 and TRBJ2-7 for the parts outside the CDR3, the full variable domain is KAGVTQTPRYLIKTRGQQVTLSCSPISGHRSVSWYQQTPGQGLQFLFEYFSETQRNKGNFPGRFSGRQFSNSRSEMNVSTLELGDSALYLCASSQPGGGVYEQYFGPGTRLTVT.

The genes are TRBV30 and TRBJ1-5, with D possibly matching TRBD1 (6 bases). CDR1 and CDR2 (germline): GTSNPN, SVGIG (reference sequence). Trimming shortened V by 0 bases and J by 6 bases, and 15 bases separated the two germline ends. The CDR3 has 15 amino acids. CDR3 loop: CAWSVLGGRGQPQHF. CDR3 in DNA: TGTGCCTGGAGTGTTCTCGGGGGGCGAGGTCAGCCCCAGCATTTT. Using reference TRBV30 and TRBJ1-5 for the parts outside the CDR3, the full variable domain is SQTIHQWPATLVQPVGSPLSLECTVEGTSNPNLYWYRQAAGRGLQLLFYSVGIGQISSEVPQNLSASRPQDRQFILSSKKLLLSDSGFYLCAWSVLGGRGQPQHFGDGTRLSIL.

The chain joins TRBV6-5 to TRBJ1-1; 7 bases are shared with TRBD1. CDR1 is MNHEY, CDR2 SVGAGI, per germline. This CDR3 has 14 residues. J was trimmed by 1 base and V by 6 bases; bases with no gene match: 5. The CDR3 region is CASRVGGWNTEAFF. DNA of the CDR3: TGTGCCAGCAGAGTAGGGGGCTGGAACACTGAAGCTTTCTTT.

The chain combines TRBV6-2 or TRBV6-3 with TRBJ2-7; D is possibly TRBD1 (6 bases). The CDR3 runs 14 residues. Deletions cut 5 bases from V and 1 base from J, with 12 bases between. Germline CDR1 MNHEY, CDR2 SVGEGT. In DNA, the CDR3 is TGTGCCAGCAGTCCGCCTAGGGGGTCCTACGAGCAGTACTTC. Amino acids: CASSPPRGSYEQYF.